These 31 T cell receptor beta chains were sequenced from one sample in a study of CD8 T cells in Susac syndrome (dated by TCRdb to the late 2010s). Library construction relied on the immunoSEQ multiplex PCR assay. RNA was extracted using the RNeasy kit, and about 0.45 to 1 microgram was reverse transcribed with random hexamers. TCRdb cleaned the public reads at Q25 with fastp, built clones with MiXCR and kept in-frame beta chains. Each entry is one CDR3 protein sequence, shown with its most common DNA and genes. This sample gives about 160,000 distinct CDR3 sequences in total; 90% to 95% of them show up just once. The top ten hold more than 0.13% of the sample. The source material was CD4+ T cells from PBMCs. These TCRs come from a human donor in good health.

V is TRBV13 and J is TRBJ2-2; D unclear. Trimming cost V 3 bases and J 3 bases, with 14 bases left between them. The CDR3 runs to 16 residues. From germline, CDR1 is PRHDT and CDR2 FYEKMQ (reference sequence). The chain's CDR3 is CASSFSGRRDTGELFF. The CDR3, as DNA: TGTGCCAGCAGCTTCTCGGGCAGACGGGACACCGGGGAGCTGTTTTTT.

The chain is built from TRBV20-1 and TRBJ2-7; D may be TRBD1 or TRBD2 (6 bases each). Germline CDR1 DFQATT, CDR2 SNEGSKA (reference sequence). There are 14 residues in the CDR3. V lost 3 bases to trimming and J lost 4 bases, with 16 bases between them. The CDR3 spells CSASRGVGQYEQYF. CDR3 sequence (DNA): TGCAGTGCTAGTAGGGGGGTAGGTCAATACGAGCAGTACTTC.

CDR3 protein: CASSQAVGVPSYEQYF. CDR3 bases: TGTGCCAGCAGCCAAGCTGTGGGGGTTCCCTCCTACGAGCAGTACTTC. This chain uses TRBV4-2 with TRBJ2-7; the D call may be TRBD1 or TRBD2 (5 bases each). Trimming stripped 1 base from V and 0 bases from J, with 13 bases between. The CDR3 is 16 residues long. Per the germline V gene, CDR1 is LGHNA and CDR2 is YNFKEQ.

The CDR3 reads CASSGVFGTDTQYF. CDR3 in DNA: TGCGCCAGCAGCGGAGTATTCGGCACAGATACGCAGTATTTT. The genes are TRBV23-1 and TRBJ2-3; D not certain. TRBV23-1 is an open reading frame, and its role is uncertain. The CDR3 is 14 amino acids. V was trimmed by 6 bases and J by 1 base, leaving 11 bases between them.

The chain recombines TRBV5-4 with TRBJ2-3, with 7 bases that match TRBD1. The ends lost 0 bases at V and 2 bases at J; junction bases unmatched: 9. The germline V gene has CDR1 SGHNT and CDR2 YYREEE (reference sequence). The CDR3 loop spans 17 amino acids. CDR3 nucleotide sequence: TGTGCCAGCAGCTTGGGGGGTTTGGGACAGAACACAGATACGCAGTATTTT. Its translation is CASSLGGLGQNTDTQYF.

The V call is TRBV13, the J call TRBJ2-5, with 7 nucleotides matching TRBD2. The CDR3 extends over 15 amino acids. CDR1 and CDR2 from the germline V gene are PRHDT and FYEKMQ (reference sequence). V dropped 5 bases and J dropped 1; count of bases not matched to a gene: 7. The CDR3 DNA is TGTGCCAGCAGCCCGCGGGCTAGCGGCCAAGAGACCCAGTACTTC. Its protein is CASSPRASGQETQYF.

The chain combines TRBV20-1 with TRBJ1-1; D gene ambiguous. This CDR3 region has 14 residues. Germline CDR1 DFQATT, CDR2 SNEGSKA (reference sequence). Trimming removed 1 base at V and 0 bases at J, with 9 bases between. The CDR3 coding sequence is TGCAGTGCTAGAGCCACGGGTATGAACACTGAAGCTTTCTTT. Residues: CSARATGMNTEAFF.

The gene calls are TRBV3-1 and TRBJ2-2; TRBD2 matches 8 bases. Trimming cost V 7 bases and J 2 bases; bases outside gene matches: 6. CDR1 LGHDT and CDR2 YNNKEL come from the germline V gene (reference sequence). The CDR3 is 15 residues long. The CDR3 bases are TGTGCCAGCACGGGGGGGGCCGGCAACACCGGGGAGCTGTTTTTT. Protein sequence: CASTGGAGNTGELFF.

CDR3 DNA: TGTGCCAGCAACCCCTTGACCGATGTGGGGGGAGGCTATGGCTACACCTTC. It is translated as CASNPLTDVGGGYGYTF. The genes are TRBV6-1 and TRBJ1-2; TRBD1 might be the D (5 bases). This CDR3 is 17 amino acids long. The germline gives CDR1 MNHNS, CDR2 SASEGT. Trimming pared 7 bases from V and 4 bases from J, leaving 25 bases between.

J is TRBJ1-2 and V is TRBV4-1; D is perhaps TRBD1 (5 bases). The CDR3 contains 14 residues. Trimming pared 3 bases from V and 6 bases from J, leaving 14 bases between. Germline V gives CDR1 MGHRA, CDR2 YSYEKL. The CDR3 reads CASSHPQGWNGYTF. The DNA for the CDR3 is TGCGCCAGCAGCCACCCCCAGGGATGGAATGGCTACACCTTC.

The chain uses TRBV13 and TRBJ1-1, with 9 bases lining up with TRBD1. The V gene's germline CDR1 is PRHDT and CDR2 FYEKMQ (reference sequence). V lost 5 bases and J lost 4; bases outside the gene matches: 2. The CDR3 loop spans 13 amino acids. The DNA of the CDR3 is TGTGCCAGCAGCATGACAGGGGGCACTGAAGCTTTCTTT. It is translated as CASSMTGGTEAFF.

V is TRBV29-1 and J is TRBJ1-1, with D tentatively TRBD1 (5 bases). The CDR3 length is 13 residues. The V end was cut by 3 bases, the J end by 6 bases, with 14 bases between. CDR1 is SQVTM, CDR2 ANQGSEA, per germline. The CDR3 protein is CSVDRDVGPEAFF. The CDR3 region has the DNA TGCAGCGTTGACAGAGACGTGGGACCTGAAGCTTTCTTT.

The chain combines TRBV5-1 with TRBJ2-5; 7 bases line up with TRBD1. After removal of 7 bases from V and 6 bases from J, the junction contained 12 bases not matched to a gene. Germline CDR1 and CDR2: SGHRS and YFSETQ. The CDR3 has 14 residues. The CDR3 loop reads CASSNLTGAKTQYF. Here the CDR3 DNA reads TGCGCCAGCTCCAATTTAACAGGGGCGAAGACCCAGTACTTC.

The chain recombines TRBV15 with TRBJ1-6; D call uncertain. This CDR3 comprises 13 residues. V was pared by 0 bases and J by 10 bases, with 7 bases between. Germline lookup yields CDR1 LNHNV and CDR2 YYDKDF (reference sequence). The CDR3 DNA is TGTGCCACCAGCAGAGATGGAACCTCACCCCTCCACTTT. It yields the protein CATSRDGTSPLHF.

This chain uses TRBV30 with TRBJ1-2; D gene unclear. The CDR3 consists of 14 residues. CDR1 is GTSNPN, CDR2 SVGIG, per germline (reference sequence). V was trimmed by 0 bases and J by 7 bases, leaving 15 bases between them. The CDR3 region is CAWSVHVTTGGYTF. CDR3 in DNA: TGTGCCTGGAGTGTACATGTCACGACGGGTGGCTACACCTTC.

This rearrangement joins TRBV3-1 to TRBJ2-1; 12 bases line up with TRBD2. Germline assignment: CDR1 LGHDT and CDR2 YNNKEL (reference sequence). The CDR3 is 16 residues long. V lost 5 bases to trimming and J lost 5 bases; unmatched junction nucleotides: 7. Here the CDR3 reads CASSSRTSGADNEQFF. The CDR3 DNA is TGTGCCAGCAGCTCCCGGACTAGCGGGGCCGACAATGAGCAGTTCTTC.

The CDR3, as DNA: TGCGCCAGCAGCCAGGACCGTACGACGGGCACCCAGTACTTC. It translates to CASSQDRTTGTQYF. The chain uses TRBV4-1 and TRBJ2-5; no clear D gene. The CDR3 runs to 14 residues. Germline lookup yields CDR1 MGHRA and CDR2 YSYEKL. Deletions cut 3 bases from V and 8 bases from J, with 16 bases between.

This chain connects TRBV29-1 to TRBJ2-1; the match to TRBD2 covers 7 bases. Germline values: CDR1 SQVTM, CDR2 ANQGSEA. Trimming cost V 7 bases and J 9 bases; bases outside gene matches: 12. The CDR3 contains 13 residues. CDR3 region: CSALSGFGSEQFF. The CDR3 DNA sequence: TGCAGCGCCCTTAGCGGGTTCGGTAGTGAGCAGTTCTTC.

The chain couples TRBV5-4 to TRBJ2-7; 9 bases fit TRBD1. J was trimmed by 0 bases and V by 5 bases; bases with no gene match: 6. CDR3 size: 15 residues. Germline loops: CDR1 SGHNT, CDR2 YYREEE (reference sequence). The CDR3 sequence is CASRRDRAISYEQYF. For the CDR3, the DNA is TGTGCCAGCAGAAGGGACAGGGCCATCTCCTACGAGCAGTACTTC.

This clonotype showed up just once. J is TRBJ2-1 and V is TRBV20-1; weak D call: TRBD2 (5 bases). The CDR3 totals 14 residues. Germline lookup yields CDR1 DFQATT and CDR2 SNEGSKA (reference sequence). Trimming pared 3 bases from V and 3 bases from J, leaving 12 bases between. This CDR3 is CSASSRGHYNEQFF. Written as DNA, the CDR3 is TGCAGTGCTAGCTCCCGGGGTCACTACAATGAGCAGTTCTTC.

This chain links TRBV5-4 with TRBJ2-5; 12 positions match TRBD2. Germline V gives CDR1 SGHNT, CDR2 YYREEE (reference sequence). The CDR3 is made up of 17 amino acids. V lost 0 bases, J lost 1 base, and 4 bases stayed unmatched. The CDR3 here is CASSLGTSGTAQETQYF. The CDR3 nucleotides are TGTGCCAGCAGCTTGGGGACTAGCGGGACCGCCCAAGAGACCCAGTACTTC.

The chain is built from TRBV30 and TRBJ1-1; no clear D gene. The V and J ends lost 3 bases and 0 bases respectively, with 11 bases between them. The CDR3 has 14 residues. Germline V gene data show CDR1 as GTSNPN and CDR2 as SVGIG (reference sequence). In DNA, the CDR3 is TGTGCCTGGAGCTCCGACACCTTGAACACTGAAGCTTTCTTT. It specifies CAWSSDTLNTEAFF.

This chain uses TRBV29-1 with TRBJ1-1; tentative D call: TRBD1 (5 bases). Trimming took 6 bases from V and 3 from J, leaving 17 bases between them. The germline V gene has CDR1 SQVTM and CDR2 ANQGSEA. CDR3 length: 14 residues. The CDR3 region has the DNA TGCAGCGTCCTTCCTCAGGGAAGGGACACTGAAGCTTTCTTT. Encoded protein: CSVLPQGRDTEAFF.

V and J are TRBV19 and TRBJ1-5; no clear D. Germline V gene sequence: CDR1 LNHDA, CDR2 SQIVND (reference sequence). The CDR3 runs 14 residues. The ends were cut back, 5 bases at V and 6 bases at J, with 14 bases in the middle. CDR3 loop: CASSPDGVGQPQHF. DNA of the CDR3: TGTGCCAGTAGTCCCGACGGGGTGGGTCAGCCCCAGCATTTT.

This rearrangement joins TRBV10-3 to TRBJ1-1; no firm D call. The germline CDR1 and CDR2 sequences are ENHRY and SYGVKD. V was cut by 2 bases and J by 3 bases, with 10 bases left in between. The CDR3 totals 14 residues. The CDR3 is CAISEDHWYTEAFF. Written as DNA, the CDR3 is TGTGCCATCAGTGAGGATCACTGGTACACTGAAGCTTTCTTT.

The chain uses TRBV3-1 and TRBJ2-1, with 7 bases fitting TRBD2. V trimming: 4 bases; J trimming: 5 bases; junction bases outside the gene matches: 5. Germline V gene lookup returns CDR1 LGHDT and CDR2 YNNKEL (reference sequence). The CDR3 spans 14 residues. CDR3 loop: CASSRGGYNNEQFF. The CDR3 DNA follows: TGTGCCAGCAGCCGCGGGGGTTATAACAATGAGCAGTTCTTC.

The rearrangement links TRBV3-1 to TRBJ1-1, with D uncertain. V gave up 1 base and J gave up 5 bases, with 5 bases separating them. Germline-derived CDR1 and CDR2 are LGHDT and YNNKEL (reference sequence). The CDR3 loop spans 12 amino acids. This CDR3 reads CASSQGGTEAFF. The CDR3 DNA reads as TGTGCCAGCAGCCAAGGAGGGACTGAAGCTTTCTTT. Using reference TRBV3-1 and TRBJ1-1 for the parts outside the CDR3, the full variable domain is DTAVSQTPKYLVTQMGNDKSIKCEQNLGHDTMYWYKQDSKKFLKIMFSYNNKELIINETVPNRFSPKSPDKAHLNLHINSLELGDSAVYFCASSQGGTEAFFGQGTRLTVV.

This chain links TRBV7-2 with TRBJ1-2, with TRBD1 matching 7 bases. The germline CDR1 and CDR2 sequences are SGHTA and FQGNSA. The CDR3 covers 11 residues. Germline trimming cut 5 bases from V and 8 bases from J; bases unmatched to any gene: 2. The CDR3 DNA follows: TGTGCCAGCAGCACCAGGGGGGGCTACACCTTC. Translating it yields CASSTRGGYTF. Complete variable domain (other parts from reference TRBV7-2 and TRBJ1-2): GAGVSQSPSNKVTEKGKDVELRCDPISGHTALYWYRQSLGQGLEFLIYFQGNSAPDKSGLPSDRFSAERTGGSVSTLTIQRTQQEDSAVYLCASSTRGGYTFGSGTRLTVV.

The CDR3, as DNA: TGCAGCGCCCAAGGGGGAGGACAGGGTGGATTTAACTATGGCTACACCTTC. Translating gives CSAQGGGQGGFNYGYTF. V and J are TRBV29-1 and TRBJ1-2; 8 positions match TRBD1. The CDR3 loop spans 17 amino acids. The junction had 17 bases not matched to a gene; V was cut back by 7 bases and J by 1 base. CDR1 and CDR2 from the germline V gene are SQVTM and ANQGSEA.

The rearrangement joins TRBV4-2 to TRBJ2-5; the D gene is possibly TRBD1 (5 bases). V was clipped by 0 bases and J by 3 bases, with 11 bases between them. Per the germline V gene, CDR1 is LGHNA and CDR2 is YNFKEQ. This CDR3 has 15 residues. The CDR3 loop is CASSQDFDRKETQYF. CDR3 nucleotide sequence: TGTGCCAGCAGCCAAGACTTTGACAGAAAAGAGACCCAGTACTTC.

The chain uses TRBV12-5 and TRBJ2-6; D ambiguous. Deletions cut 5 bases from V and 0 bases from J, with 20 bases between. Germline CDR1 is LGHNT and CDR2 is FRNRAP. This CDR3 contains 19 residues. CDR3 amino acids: CASGHIGLAAFSGANVLTF. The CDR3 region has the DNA TGTGCTAGTGGTCATATCGGCCTCGCGGCTTTCTCTGGGGCCAACGTCCTGACTTTC.